This record covers a single T cell receptor (beta chain). Its antigen is unknown. The data were taken from a study of immune cell composition in non-small cell lung cancer. General study findings and limits: Clones >0.5% enriched in tumour were rarer in adenocarcinoma (approximately 33%) than squamous (about 80%). Lung adenocarcinomas had lower top 10 clone scores and clonality than squamous tumours.

Sequencing was performed with immunoSEQ multiplex PCR; in TCRdb, only in-frame clones are kept and a portion is missing. The sample holds 2,500 or so clones, around 80% seen once. Trimming took off 4 bases at V and 4 bases at J, with 13 bases between the two ends. There are 14 residues in the CDR3. The sequenced sample was lung tumor tissue. The source is a human donor with non-small cell lung cancer. The chain has TRBV7-1 and TRBJ1-2; TRBD1 might be the D (6 bases). TRBV7-1 is treated as an ORF (open reading frame) with a function not yet certain. CDR3 residues: CASSLGDTFYGYTF. Written as DNA, the CDR3 is TGTGCCAGCAGCTTAGGGGACACGTTCTATGGCTACACCTTC.